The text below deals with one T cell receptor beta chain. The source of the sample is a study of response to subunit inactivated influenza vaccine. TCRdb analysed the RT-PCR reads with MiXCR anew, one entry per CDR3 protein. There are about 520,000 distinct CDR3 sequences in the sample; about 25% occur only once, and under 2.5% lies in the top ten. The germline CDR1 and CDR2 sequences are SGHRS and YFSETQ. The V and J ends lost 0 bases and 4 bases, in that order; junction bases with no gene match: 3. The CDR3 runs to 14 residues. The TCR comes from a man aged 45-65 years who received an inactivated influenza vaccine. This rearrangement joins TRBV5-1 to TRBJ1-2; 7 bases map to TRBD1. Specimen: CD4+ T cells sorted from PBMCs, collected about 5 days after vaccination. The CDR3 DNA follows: TGCGCCAGCAGCTTGGACACAGGGGCCTATGGCTACACCTTC. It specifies CASSLDTGAYGYTF.